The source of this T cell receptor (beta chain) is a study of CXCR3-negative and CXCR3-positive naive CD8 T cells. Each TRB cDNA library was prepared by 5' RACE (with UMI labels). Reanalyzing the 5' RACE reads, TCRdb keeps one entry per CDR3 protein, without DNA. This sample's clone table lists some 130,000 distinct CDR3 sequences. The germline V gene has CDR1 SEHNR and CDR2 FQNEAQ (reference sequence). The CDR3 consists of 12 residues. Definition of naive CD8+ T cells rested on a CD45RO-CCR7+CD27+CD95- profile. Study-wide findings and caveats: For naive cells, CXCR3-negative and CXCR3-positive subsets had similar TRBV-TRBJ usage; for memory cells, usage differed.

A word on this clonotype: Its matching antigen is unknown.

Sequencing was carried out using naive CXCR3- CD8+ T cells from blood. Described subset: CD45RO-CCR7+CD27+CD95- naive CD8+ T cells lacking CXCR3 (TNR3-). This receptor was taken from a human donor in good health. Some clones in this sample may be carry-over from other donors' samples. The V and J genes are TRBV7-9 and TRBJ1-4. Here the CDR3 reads CASEKLDEKLFF. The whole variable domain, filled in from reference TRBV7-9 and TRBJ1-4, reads DTGVSQNPRHKITKRGQNVTFRCDPISEHNRLYWYRQTLGQGPEFLTYFQNEAQLEKSRLLSDRFSAERPKGSFSTLEIQRTEQGDSAMYLCASEKLDEKLFFGSGTQLSVL.